This T cell receptor beta chain was recovered during a study of blood T cell repertoires in COVID-19. Study context: Samples of COVID-19 (acute and convalescent) were obtained from the United States, Italy and Spain. PBMCs, B-cell-depleted T cells, or T cells were the source of the cDNA or gDNA that made up the material.

The CDR3 runs to 14 residues. The germline V gene has CDR1 MNHEY and CDR2 SVGEGT. Trimming pared 0 bases from V and 7 bases from J, leaving 12 bases between. Original data processing: How many nucleated cells were present was estimated from reference gene primer amplification. Data came from immunoSEQ multiplex PCR; TCRdb stores just in-frame clones and leaves some out. D and trimming come from the DNA, and the V and J calls and clone size come from that table. The sample lists around 100,000 clones; 65% to 90% were seen once. The sample consisted of peripheral blood. The origin of this receptor is a man at least 80 years old with acute or convalescent COVID-19. This sequence joins TRBV6-2 or TRBV6-3 and TRBJ1-2; unclear D gene. For the CDR3, the DNA is TGTGCCAGCAGTTACTCAGACACTTACGGTGGCTACACCTTC. It codes for CASSYSDTYGGYTF.